Following are 26 T cell receptor beta chains from one sample sequenced in a study of shared T cell receptors in the human thymus. Clones were read by immunoSEQ multiplex PCR, and TCRdb kept only the in-frame ones, dropping some. Here the sample spans some 760,000 clones, 80% to 90% being singletons. Separately, the same data were catalogued under a study of human thymus T cells.

The sequencing sample was made of thymocytes. The receptors come from a girl under three years old with a congenital heart defect.

V gene TRBV29-1 combines with J gene TRBJ1-1; D call uncertain. With 3 bases removed from V and 10 bases from J, the gap between germline ends came to 6 bases. The CDR3 spans 9 residues. CDR1 is SQVTM, CDR2 ANQGSEA, per germline. CDR3 amino acids: CSVDSLAFF. In nucleotides, the CDR3 is TGCAGCGTTGATTCCCTAGCTTTCTTT.

This clone was seen a few times. This rearrangement joins TRBV5-8 to TRBJ1-6; 8 bases fit TRBD1. V lost 4 bases to trimming and J lost 7 bases; unmatched junction nucleotides: 13. The CDR3 contains 17 residues. Germline loops: CDR1 SGHTS, CDR2 YDEGEE. CDR3 amino acids: CASSRYLPGTGNSPLHF. DNA for the CDR3: TGTGCCAGCAGCAGGTACCTGCCCGGGACAGGAAATTCACCCCTCCACTTT.

V and J are TRBV10-1 and TRBJ2-3, with 7 bases fitting TRBD1. The CDR3 is 14 residues long. Germline V lookup: CDR1 WNHNN, CDR2 SYGVQD (reference sequence). V lost 6 bases and J lost 1; bases outside the gene matches: 4. The CDR3 DNA is TGCGCCAGCAGCTTTACAGGGGGCACAGATACGCAGTATTTT. It yields the protein CASSFTGGTDTQYF.

This sequence joins TRBV5-1 and TRBJ1-1; D is undetermined. Germline CDR1 SGHRS, CDR2 YFSETQ. V gave up 4 bases and J gave up 5 bases, with 15 bases separating them. This CDR3 region has 14 residues. This CDR3 is CASSGEIFTTEAFF. The DNA for the CDR3 is TGCGCCAGCAGCGGGGAGATATTTACGACTGAAGCTTTCTTT.

The chain joins TRBV11-2 to TRBJ1-5; D possibly corresponds to TRBD1 (5 bases). The CDR3 is made up of 14 amino acids. Germline CDR1 is SGHAT and CDR2 is FQNNGV. Trimming shortened V by 4 bases and J by 2 bases, and 9 bases separated the two germline ends. The CDR3 DNA reads TGTGCCAGCAGCTCAGGCAGGGGCAATCAGCCCCAGCATTTT. The encoded protein is CASSSGRGNQPQHF. Filled out from reference TRBV11-2 and TRBJ1-5, the complete variable domain reads EAGVAQSPRYKIIEKRQSVAFWCNPISGHATLYWYQQILGQGPKLLIQFQNNGVVDDSQLPKDRFSAERLKGVDSTLKIQPAKLEDSAVYLCASSSGRGNQPQHFGDGTRLSIL.

The rearrangement joins TRBV10-3 to TRBJ1-1; D might be TRBD1 (5 bases). The CDR3 consists of 17 residues. Trimming took 2 bases from V and 1 from J, leaving 17 bases between them. Germline V CDR1 and CDR2: ENHRY, SYGVKD. For the CDR3, the DNA is TGTGCCATCAGTGAGGGAGTCGCGGGGGGGAGGAACACTGAAGCTTTCTTT. Protein sequence: CAISEGVAGGRNTEAFF.

The rearrangement uses TRBV2 and TRBJ1-3, with 8 bases lining up with TRBD1. The CDR3 is 18 residues long. Germline assignment: CDR1 SNHLY and CDR2 FYNNEI. V was pared by 2 bases and J by 4 bases, with 13 bases of the junction left unmatched. The CDR3 reads CASSEIPRQGRWGNTIYF. The CDR3 coding sequence is TGTGCCAGCAGTGAAATACCCCGACAGGGGAGGTGGGGAAACACCATATATTTT.

The chain carries TRBV2 and TRBJ1-1, with 9 bases identical to TRBD1. This CDR3 has 17 amino acids. Germline assignment: CDR1 SNHLY and CDR2 FYNNEI. V was clipped by 2 bases and J by 6 bases; unmatched bases: 13. The CDR3 sequence is CASSERDRDLGRAEAFF. Here the CDR3 DNA reads TGTGCCAGCAGTGAACGGGACAGGGACCTCGGCCGAGCTGAAGCTTTCTTT. The whole variable domain, filled in from reference TRBV2 and TRBJ1-1, reads EPEVTQTPSHQVTQMGQEVILRCVPISNHLYFYWYRQILGQKVEFLVSFYNNEISEKSEIFDDQFSVERPDGSNFTLKIRSTKLEDSAMYFCASSERDRDLGRAEAFFGQGTRLTVV.

The CDR3 loop is CASSSGRDRANYGYTF. CDR3 sequence (DNA): TGTGCCAGCAGCTCGGGGCGGGACAGGGCTAACTATGGCTACACCTTC. V and J are TRBV7-4 and TRBJ1-2, with 9 bases fitting TRBD1. CDR3 length: 16 residues. V trimming: 4 bases; J trimming: 0 bases; junction bases outside the gene matches: 6. Germline assignment: CDR1 SGHVT and CDR2 SQSDAQ.

J is TRBJ1-1 and V is TRBV5-1; perhaps TRBD1 as D (5 bases). CDR1 and CDR2 (germline): SGHRS, YFSETQ. The CDR3 runs 15 residues. Between the trimmed V and J ends, which lost 4 bases and 1 base, there was a span of 14 bases. CDR3 sequence (DNA): TGCGCCAGCAGCCCCCGCGACAGAAGGAACACTGAAGCTTTCTTT. It specifies CASSPRDRRNTEAFF.

This clone was seen only once. The chain couples TRBV18 to TRBJ2-1, with D unresolved. The CDR3 spans 12 residues. The germline V gene has CDR1 KGHSH and CDR2 LQKENI. Trimming left V 6 bases short and J 6 bases short, with 9 bases between. The CDR3 here is CASSPGPNEQFF. CDR3 in DNA: TGTGCCAGCTCGCCAGGCCCCAATGAGCAGTTCTTC.

The rearrangement uses TRBV4-3 and TRBJ2-5; 9 bases fit TRBD2. V shed 0 bases and J 1 base; nucleotides not matched to a gene: 15. The germline CDR1 and CDR2 sequences are LGHNA and YSLEER. The CDR3 totals 20 residues. CDR3 sequence (DNA): TGCGCCAGCAGCCAAGATCTTCCCAGCGGGGGGAGCAAAAGCCAAGAGACCCAGTACTTC. This gives the protein CASSQDLPSGGSKSQETQYF.

The chain combines TRBV15 with TRBJ1-1; TRBD1 might be the D (5 bases). Germline CDR1 LNHNV, CDR2 YYDKDF (reference sequence). The germline V and J ends were trimmed by 1 base and 0 bases, with 12 bases remaining between them. The CDR3 loop spans 16 amino acids. CDR3 bases: TGTGCCACCAGCAGAGGTCGGGGGGAGGTGAACACTGAAGCTTTCTTT. Translated: CATSRGRGEVNTEAFF.

V is TRBV4-1 and J is TRBJ2-7; TRBD2 aligns across 8 bases. After removal of 1 base from V and 3 bases from J, the junction contained 5 bases not matched to a gene. The CDR3 spans 15 residues. Germline CDR1 and CDR2: MGHRA and YSYEKL. Here the CDR3 DNA reads TGCGCCAGCAGCCAAGTGAATAGCGGGATCTACGAGCAGTACTTC. Amino acids: CASSQVNSGIYEQYF.

The V and J genes are TRBV10-3 and TRBJ2-2; TRBD1 matches at 9 bases. Germline V gene sequence: CDR1 ENHRY, CDR2 SYGVKD. The CDR3 contains 14 residues. The V gene end was trimmed by 7 bases and the J gene end by 4 bases; junction bases not matched to a gene: 4. In nucleotides, the CDR3 is TGTGCCATCAAACAGGGGGCACCCACCGGGGAGCTGTTTTTT. Translation gives CAIKQGAPTGELFF.

The V gene is TRBV19, the J gene TRBJ1-2, with D maybe TRBD1 (5 bases). The CDR3 contains 14 residues. Trimming stripped 3 bases from V and 3 bases from J, with 11 bases between. CDR1 and CDR2 from the germline V gene are LNHDA and SQIVND (reference sequence). DNA of the CDR3: TGTGCCAGTAGTATCGGGGGGAGTGACTATGGCTACACCTTC. It is translated as CASSIGGSDYGYTF.

The V call is TRBV6-1, the J call TRBJ1-1, with D possibly TRBD1 on 5 matching bases. The V gene's germline CDR1 is MNHNS and CDR2 SASEGT. The CDR3 sequence is 14 residues long. Trimming removed 6 bases from V and 6 bases from J, with 17 bases in between. Here the CDR3 DNA reads TGTGCCAGCAGAGCGGGGGGGTCGGGAGCTGAAGCTTTCTTT. Amino acid sequence: CASRAGGSGAEAFF.

In DNA, the CDR3 is TGTGCCAGCAGCTTAGACCGGGGAGTTTTGGAACATGGCTACACCTTC. The encoded protein is CASSLDRGVLEHGYTF. The chain uses TRBV7-2 and TRBJ1-2; D is uncertain. CDR3 length equals 16 residues. V dropped 1 base and J dropped 6 bases, with 18 bases sitting between them. The V gene's germline CDR1 is SGHTA and CDR2 FQGNSA.

Regarding this clone: Other DNA sequences in this sample translate to the same CDR3. V usage is TRBV4-1 and J usage is TRBJ1-6; the D is unclear. CDR3 size: 19 residues. Trimming removed 0 bases at V and 0 bases at J, with 15 bases between. Germline V CDR1 and CDR2: MGHRA, YSYEKL. CDR3 in DNA: TGCGCCAGCAGCCAAGAGATGGGCCGACCGAGCTCCTATAATTCACCCCTCCACTTT. Translating it yields CASSQEMGRPSSYNSPLHF.

CDR3 loop: CASTYRDRGNSPLHF. The CDR3 coding sequence is TGTGCCAGCACCTACCGGGACAGGGGGAACTCACCCCTCCACTTT. The chain carries TRBV13 and TRBJ1-6; TRBD1 matches at 11 bases. The CDR3 spans 15 residues. Trimming cost V 7 bases and J 10 bases; bases outside gene matches: 9. In germline, CDR1 is PRHDT, CDR2 FYEKMQ (reference sequence).

The V gene is TRBV5-1, the J gene TRBJ2-3; 7 bases align to TRBD1. Germline CDR1 reads SGHRS; CDR2 reads YFSETQ. The CDR3 loop spans 17 amino acids. Trimming at V came to 3 bases and at J to 3 bases, leaving 13 bases not matched to a gene. DNA for the CDR3: TGCGCCAGCAGCTCCCCCCTGACAGGGACGGGGACAGATACGCAGTATTTT. This codes for CASSSPLTGTGTDTQYF.

This chain links TRBV5-4 with TRBJ1-2; D possibly corresponds to TRBD1 (5 bases). Trimming left V 4 bases short and J 5 bases short, with 15 bases between. Germline V CDR1 and CDR2: SGHNT, YYREEE (reference sequence). This CDR3 region has 14 residues. The CDR3 spells CASSKPVGPYGYTF. The DNA for the CDR3 is TGTGCCAGCAGCAAACCGGTGGGGCCTTATGGCTACACCTTC.

This clone was counted between two and nine times. In DNA, the CDR3 is TGTGCCAGCAGCCAACTGGCTCCCTACGAGCAGTACTTC. Its translation: CASSQLAPYEQYF. The rearrangement uses TRBV14 and TRBJ2-7; no clear D. The length of the CDR3 is 13 residues. V lost 2 bases and J 2 bases, leaving 7 bases between the germline ends. The germline V gene has CDR1 SGHDN and CDR2 FVKESK. The complete variable domain, with remaining parts taken from reference TRBV14 and TRBJ2-7, reads EAGVTQFPSHSVIEKGQTVTLRCDPISGHDNLYWYRRVMGKEIKFLLHFVKESKQDESGMPNNRFLAERTGGTYSTLKVQPAELEDSGVYFCASSQLAPYEQYFGPGTRLTVT.

This chain connects TRBV7-9 to TRBJ2-5; TRBD1 is a possible D gene (5 bases). V gave up 5 bases and J gave up 1 base, with 14 bases separating them. CDR3 length: 15 amino acids. Germline V gene data show CDR1 as SEHNR and CDR2 as FQNEAQ (reference sequence). CDR3 nucleotides: TGTGCCAGCAGCGGGATAGGGGTGTCCCAAGAGACCCAGTACTTC. Residues: CASSGIGVSQETQYF.

The V gene is TRBV12-2, the J gene TRBJ2-7; TRBD1, as called in the table, went unchecked against the DNA. TRBV12-2 is designated a pseudogene. This CDR3 comprises 21 residues. The CDR3 DNA reads TGTGCAAGTCGCTTAATTCTCGGCGAAAGACAGGGCGCACCCTCCTCCTACGAGCAGTACTTC. Translated, it gives CASRLILGERQGAPSSYEQYF.

The CDR3 protein is CASSLDQGPIREKLFF. Here the CDR3 DNA reads TGTGCCAGCAGCTTGGATCAGGGGCCAATAAGGGAAAAACTGTTTTTT. The chain carries TRBV5-8 and TRBJ1-4; tentatively, D is TRBD1 (6 bases). V shed 0 bases and J shed 8 bases, with 17 bases lying between them. The germline gives CDR1 SGHTS, CDR2 YDEGEE. The CDR3 covers 16 residues.